This T cell receptor beta chain was identified in a study of shared clonotypes between healthy human individuals. About the research overall: With ages of 18 to 49, the donors were a couple of women and a few men.

Deep-level assay runs were performed. For each subset, genomic DNA was distributed in equal portions over several immunoSEQ plates. Every unsorted PBMC PCR replicate was loaded with 300 to 350 ng DNA, around 30,000 T cell genomes. Here immunoSEQ multiplex PCR was the method, and the copy in TCRdb shows in-frame clones only, minus some. The data show roughly 500,000 clones, 70% to 80% seen once. CDR1 is MNHEY, CDR2 SMNVEV, per germline (reference sequence). The CDR3 length is 17 residues. Sequenced material: PBMCs. The chain combines TRBV27 with TRBJ2-5; TRBD2 aligns across 15 bases. The J call may be wrong; the DNA end is better matched by TRBJ2-7. This TCR was sampled from a woman in her thirties or forties in good health. Some clones in this sample may be carry-over from other donors' samples. CDR3 sequence: CASSGWTSGRDSYEQYF. DNA of the CDR3: TGTGCCAGCAGTGGGTGGACTAGCGGGAGGGACTCCTACGAGCAGTACTTC.